The 15 T cell receptor beta chains below come from one sample, sequenced in a study of cytomegalovirus exposure and HLA in healthy donors. PCR used 60 Vbeta primers and 13 Jbeta primers. TCRdb's copy holds only in-frame clones and misses some; the assay was immunoSEQ multiplex PCR. The top ten clones hold about 6.8% of a sample with roughly 140,000 clones, around 78% of them seen once. Sequencing was performed on PBMCs. Receptor source: a woman in her 40s in good health and CMV-seropositive.

The rearrangement uses TRBV7-2 and TRBJ2-1, with 11 bases that match TRBD2. This CDR3 is built from 14 residues. The V segment lost 5 bases and the J segment 13 bases; nucleotides outside the gene matches: 10. Per the germline V gene, CDR1 is SGHTA and CDR2 is FQGNSA. CDR3 sequence (DNA): TGTGCCAGCAGCCCGGGGGGGACTAGCGGTTTTCAGTTCTTC. It yields the protein CASSPGGTSGFQFF.

The chain employs TRBV5-1 and TRBJ2-5; 7 positions agree with TRBD2. J was trimmed by 5 bases and V by 3 bases; bases with no gene match: 10. Germline V gene data show CDR1 as SGHRS and CDR2 as YFSETQ. The CDR3 totals 15 residues. CDR3 sequence reads: CASSSLAVLTETQYF. Here the CDR3 DNA reads TGCGCCAGCAGCTCCCTAGCGGTACTTACGGAGACCCAGTACTTC.

The chain employs TRBV27 and TRBJ2-2; TRBD2 matches at 14 bases. The CDR3 length is 16 residues. Germline values: CDR1 MNHEY, CDR2 SMNVEV (reference sequence). J was trimmed by 7 bases and V by 6 bases; bases with no gene match: 7. The CDR3 DNA reads as TGTGCCAGCAGGCTCACGACTAGCGGGAGGGTCGGGGAGCTGTTTTTT. Amino acid sequence: CASRLTTSGRVGELFF.

The CDR3: CASRRQEGGELFF. The CDR3 DNA is TGCGCCAGCAGGCGCCAGGAGGGCGGGGAGCTGTTTTTT. J is TRBJ2-2 and V is TRBV5-1; the D gene is possibly TRBD2 (6 bases). The germline CDR1 and CDR2 sequences are SGHRS and YFSETQ. V was shortened by 5 bases and J by 7 bases, with 12 bases between the two germline ends. This CDR3 has 13 residues.

Of note for this clone: The junction shows a germline mismatch at one end, possibly a read error. This chain connects TRBV5-4 to TRBJ1-2, with a tentative D call TRBD1 (6 bases). Germline assignment: CDR1 SGHNT and CDR2 YYREEE (reference sequence). This CDR3 spans 15 amino acids. As DNA, the CDR3 is TGTGCCAACAGCTCATACCCGACAGGAATCTATGGCTACACCTTC. Its protein is CANSSYPTGIYGYTF. The full variable domain, rest sourced from reference TRBV5-4 and TRBJ1-2, is ETGVTQSPTHLIKTRGQQVTLRCSSQSGHNTVSWYQQALGQGPQFIFQYYREEENGRGNFPPRFSGLQFPNYSSELNVNALELDDSALYLCANSSYPTGIYGYTFGSGTRLTVV.

The chain carries TRBV27 and TRBJ2-7, with a weak D call TRBD1 (6 bases). The V and J ends lost 8 bases and 1 base respectively, with 21 bases between them. The CDR3 is made up of 16 amino acids. CDR1 MNHEY and CDR2 SMNVEV come from the germline V gene (reference sequence). CDR3 sequence: CASAWIKGHLSYEQYF. Here the CDR3 DNA reads TGTGCCAGCGCCTGGATTAAGGGACACCTTTCCTACGAGCAGTACTTC.

This clone has just a few counts. The rearrangement joins TRBV18 to TRBJ2-3, with 10 positions matching TRBD2. The CDR3 extends over 16 amino acids. The V gene's germline CDR1 is KGHSH and CDR2 LQKENI. The junction had 7 bases not matched to a gene; V was cut back by 3 bases and J by 4 bases. Here the CDR3 reads CASSPQEAGGPDTQYF. The CDR3 DNA is TGTGCCAGCTCACCCCAGGAAGCGGGAGGGCCAGATACGCAGTATTTT.

This clone was seen a single time. The chain has TRBV19 and TRBJ1-3, with 8 bases aligning to TRBD1. The CDR3 contains 13 residues. V lost 9 bases to trimming and J lost 4 bases; unmatched junction nucleotides: 5. Germline CDR1 LNHDA, CDR2 SQIVND (reference sequence). DNA of the CDR3: TGTGCCAGCCCCGACAGGGGAGGAAACACCATATATTTT. This translates into CASPDRGGNTIYF. The full variable domain, in which reference TRBV19 and TRBJ1-3 provide the parts outside the CDR3, is DGGITQSPKYLFRKEGQNVTLSCEQNLNHDAMYWYRQDPGQGLRLIYYSQIVNDFQKGDIAEGYSVSREKKESFPLTVTSAQKNPTAFYLCASPDRGGNTIYFGEGSWLTVV.

The chain has TRBV2 and TRBJ1-2, with 10 bases fitting TRBD1. Germline trimming cut 7 bases from V and 6 bases from J; bases unmatched to any gene: 8. Per germline, CDR1 SNHLY and CDR2 FYNNEI. The CDR3 loop spans 14 amino acids. The CDR3 sequence is CASTSQGTGDGYTF. The CDR3 DNA reads TGTGCCAGCACCTCACAGGGGACAGGGGATGGCTACACCTTC.

The CDR3 DNA reads as TGTGCCAGCAGTGAATTAACAGGGTCGGATACGCAGTATTTT. Protein product: CASSELTGSDTQYF. This chain links TRBV2 with TRBJ2-3, with a possible D match to TRBD1 (6 bases). The CDR3 extends over 14 amino acids. Trimming took 2 bases from V and 6 from J, leaving 12 bases between them. Germline loops: CDR1 SNHLY, CDR2 FYNNEI.

This rearrangement joins TRBV30 to TRBJ2-1, with 9 bases aligning to TRBD2. Germline assignment: CDR1 GTSNPN and CDR2 SVGIG (reference sequence). Trimming removed 5 bases from V and 6 bases from J; junction bases left unmatched: 11. The CDR3 consists of 15 residues. The CDR3 nucleotides read TGTGCCTGGGCCATCGGGGCGGGAGGGGGCAATGAGCAGTTCTTC. It codes for CAWAIGAGGGNEQFF.

J is TRBJ2-5 and V is TRBV29-1; 7 bases align to TRBD1. The CDR3 is 15 residues long. Germline-derived CDR1 and CDR2 are SQVTM and ANQGSEA. Trimming at V came to 4 bases and at J to 1 base, leaving 9 bases not matched to a gene. CDR3 nucleotide sequence: TGCAGCGTTGCCCGGGACAGAACCTCCCAAGAGACCCAGTACTTC. This encodes CSVARDRTSQETQYF.

This chain uses TRBV28 with TRBJ1-5; possibly TRBD1 for D (5 bases). The CDR3 covers 13 residues. Germline-derived CDR1 and CDR2 are MDHEN and SYDVKM. The ends were cut back, 11 bases at V and 2 bases at J, with 13 bases in the middle. The CDR3 region is CAGAIEGNQPQHF. The CDR3 nucleotides are TGTGCCGGGGCCATCGAGGGCAATCAGCCCCAGCATTTT.

The V call is TRBV6-4, the J call TRBJ2-6; D is ambiguous. Per the germline V gene, CDR1 is MRHNA and CDR2 is SNTAGT. V was cut by 0 bases and J by 0 bases, with 3 bases left in between. CDR3 length equals 15 residues. The CDR3 DNA is TGTGCCAGCAGTGACTCACTCTCTGGGGCCAACGTCCTGACTTTC. Translating it yields CASSDSLSGANVLTF.

This clone has just one count. The chain recombines TRBV13 with TRBJ1-3; TRBD1 matches at 11 bases. This CDR3 region has 16 residues. Germline lookup yields CDR1 PRHDT and CDR2 FYEKMQ (reference sequence). The ends lost 5 bases at V and 2 bases at J; junction bases unmatched: 5. The CDR3 region has the DNA TGTGCCAGCAGCCCCCCGGGACAGGGGGCTGGAAACACCATATATTTT. It yields the protein CASSPPGQGAGNTIYF. Supplemented by reference TRBV13 and TRBJ1-3, the full variable domain reads AAGVIQSPRHLIKEKRETATLKCYPIPRHDTVYWYQQGPGQDPQFLISFYEKMQSDKGSIPDRFSAQQFSDYHSELNMSSLELGDSALYFCASSPPGQGAGNTIYFGEGSWLTVV.